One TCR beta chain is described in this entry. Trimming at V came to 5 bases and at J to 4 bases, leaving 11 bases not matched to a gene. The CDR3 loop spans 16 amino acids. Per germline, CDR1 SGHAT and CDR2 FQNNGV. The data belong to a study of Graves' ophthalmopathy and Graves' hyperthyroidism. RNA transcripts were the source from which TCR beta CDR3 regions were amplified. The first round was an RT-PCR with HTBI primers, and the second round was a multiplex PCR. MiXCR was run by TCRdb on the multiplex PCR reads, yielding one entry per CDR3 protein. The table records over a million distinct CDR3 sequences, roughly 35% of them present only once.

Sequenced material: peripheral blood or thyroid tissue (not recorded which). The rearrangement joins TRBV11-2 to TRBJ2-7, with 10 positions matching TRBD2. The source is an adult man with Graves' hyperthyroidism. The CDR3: CASSPEGLARSYEQYF. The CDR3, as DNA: TGTGCCAGCAGCCCCGAGGGACTAGCGAGGTCGTACGAGCAGTACTTC.